The 25 T cell receptor beta chains below come from one sample, sequenced in a study of blood T cell repertoires in COVID-19. Clones were read by immunoSEQ multiplex PCR, and TCRdb kept only the in-frame ones, dropping some. The table has 200,000 to 250,000 clones, nearly 90% seen once. What was sequenced was PBMCs or T cells enriched from blood (not recorded which). The receptors were sampled from a man aged 25 to 45 who had recovered from COVID-19.

This chain links TRBV28 with TRBJ2-2, with TRBD2 identical over 9 bases. Germline CDR1 MDHEN, CDR2 SYDVKM. Losses at the gene ends were 6 bases for V and 5 bases for J; bases not matched to a gene: 10. CDR3 size: 16 residues. CDR3 sequence (DNA): TGTGCCAGCAGGCCCTCGGGCGGGAGGGGAACCGGGGAGCTGTTTTTT. This sequence encodes CASRPSGGRGTGELFF.

This chain links TRBV5-1 with TRBJ2-3; TRBD2 matches 12 bases. Germline CDR1 SGHRS, CDR2 YFSETQ. With V trimmed by 4 bases and J by 2 bases, 14 bases remained unmatched. This CDR3 spans 19 amino acids. CDR3 protein: CASSRRLAGGSLNTDTQYF. The CDR3 DNA sequence: TGCGCCAGCAGCCGCCGGCTAGCGGGAGGGTCCCTTAACACAGATACGCAGTATTTT.

The chain recombines TRBV30 with TRBJ2-3, with D perhaps TRBD2 (5 bases). V lost 0 bases, J lost 4 bases, and 14 bases lay in between. Germline V gene lookup returns CDR1 GTSNPN and CDR2 SVGIG (reference sequence). There are 15 residues in the CDR3. The CDR3 loop reads CAWSVPASWPDTQYF. The CDR3 nucleotides are TGTGCCTGGAGTGTACCGGCTAGCTGGCCAGATACGCAGTATTTT.

The J gene is TRBJ2-5, the V gene TRBV28; tentative D call: TRBD1 (6 bases). Trimming left V 4 bases short and J 2 bases short, with 11 bases between. The CDR3 length is 14 residues. The germline V gene encodes CDR1 MDHEN and CDR2 SYDVKM. This CDR3 reads CASSSPDRQETQYF. For the CDR3, the DNA is TGTGCCAGCAGTTCCCCGGACAGACAAGAGACCCAGTACTTC.

The chain uses TRBV6-5 and TRBJ2-7; D is possibly TRBD2 (6 bases). The germline V gene has CDR1 MNHEY and CDR2 SVGAGI. V shed 6 bases and J shed 5 bases, with 14 bases lying between them. The CDR3 length is 13 residues. CDR3 sequence (DNA): TGTGCCAGCAGGGCGACTAGTTTGAACGAGCAGTACTTC. Protein product: CASRATSLNEQYF.

The chain has TRBV6-2 or TRBV6-3 and TRBJ1-5; TRBD1 might be the D (5 bases). The V and J ends lost 8 bases and 0 bases respectively, with 38 bases between them. The CDR3 spans 23 residues. CDR1 and CDR2 from the germline V gene are MNHEY and SVGEGT. CDR3 DNA: TGTGCCAGCGGCCCACGACGTCGTCGGGGGAGGCTTGACCCTCTTTATAGCAATCAGCCCCAGCATTTT. This translates into CASGPRRRRGRLDPLYSNQPQHF.

The CDR3 bases are TGTGCCAGCTCACCGACCGAGACAAGATTGAACACTGAAGCTTTCTTT. Encoded protein: CASSPTETRLNTEAFF. V is TRBV18 and J is TRBJ1-1; unclear D gene. The CDR3 sequence is 16 residues long. CDR1 and CDR2 from the germline V gene are KGHSH and LQKENI. The ends were cut back, 3 bases at V and 0 bases at J, with 14 bases in the middle. Based on the CDR3 plus reference TRBV18 and TRBJ1-1, the full variable domain is NAGVMQNPRHLVRRRGQEARLRCSPMKGHSHVYWYRQLPEEGLKFMVYLQKENIIDESGMPKERFSAEFPKEGPSILRIQQVVRGDSAAYFCASSPTETRLNTEAFFGQGTRLTVV.

The rearrangement links TRBV5-5 to TRBJ1-2; weak D call: TRBD1 (6 bases). This CDR3 has 14 residues. Germline CDR1 is SGHKS and CDR2 is YYEKEE (reference sequence). V gave up 4 bases and J gave up 3 bases, with 13 bases separating them. CDR3 in DNA: TGTGCCAGCAGCCCTACAGGGAGGGACTATGGCTACACCTTC. Its protein is CASSPTGRDYGYTF.

V is TRBV21-1 and J is TRBJ2-7; the table's D call, TRBD2, has no DNA check behind it. TRBV21-1 is an annotated pseudogene. The CDR3 has 11 amino acids. The CDR3: CASRSIYEQYF. CDR3 nucleotide sequence: TGTGCCAGCAGATCTATTTACGAGCAGTACTTC.

Details on this clone: One junction end disagrees with the germline gene, perhaps due to a read error. This sample includes further DNA sequences coding for the same CDR3. The chain has TRBV5-1 and TRBJ1-2, with D perhaps matching TRBD1 (6 bases). The CDR3 length is 18 residues. Germline V gene sequence: CDR1 SGHRS, CDR2 YFSETQ. The CDR3: CARSLADPRGAGGAGYTF. In nucleotides, the CDR3 is TGCGCCCGCAGCTTGGCCGATCCGCGGGGGGCGGGGGGGGCGGGCTACACCTTC.

V usage is TRBV7-2 and J usage is TRBJ1-2; no clear D. This CDR3 has 14 amino acids. The V end lost 5 bases, the J end lost 0 bases, and 10 bases lay between the germline ends. Germline loops: CDR1 SGHTA, CDR2 FQGNSA. The CDR3 DNA follows: TGTGCCAGCAGCCCAGAAGGAGCTAACTATGGCTACACCTTC. This codes for CASSPEGANYGYTF.

This sequence joins TRBV5-1 and TRBJ2-5; 8 bases are shared with TRBD2. This CDR3 has 15 residues. V shed 7 bases, J shed 4 bases, and the junction held 12 bases outside the gene matches. Germline CDR1 reads SGHRS; CDR2 reads YFSETQ. The CDR3 sequence: CASWREAEQGETQYF. The CDR3, as DNA: TGCGCCAGCTGGCGGGAGGCCGAACAAGGAGAGACCCAGTACTTC.

The chain joins TRBV6-2 or TRBV6-3 to TRBJ1-3; no reliable D call. This CDR3 has 15 amino acids. Trimming took off 5 bases at V and 1 base at J, with 12 bases between the two ends. Germline V CDR1 and CDR2: MNHEY, SVGEGT. Here the CDR3 reads CASSSQAKSGNTIYF. The CDR3 DNA sequence: TGTGCCAGCAGTAGTCAGGCGAAGTCTGGAAACACCATATATTTT.

This chain joins TRBV24-1 and TRBJ2-7; possibly TRBD1 for D (6 bases). The CDR3 loop spans 13 amino acids. The V and J ends lost 9 bases and 6 bases respectively, with 17 bases between them. Germline V gene lookup returns CDR1 KGHDR and CDR2 SFDVKD. The CDR3 nucleotides are TGTGCCACCGGACCGGGACAAACTTTCGAGCAGTACTTC. Translating it yields CATGPGQTFEQYF.

V usage is TRBV10-3 and J usage is TRBJ2-5, with TRBD2 identical over 8 bases. With 6 bases clipped from V and 5 bases from J, the junction kept 5 bases outside the gene matches. The germline V gene encodes CDR1 ENHRY and CDR2 SYGVKD. The CDR3 covers 13 residues. The CDR3 loop is CAISPGGEETQYF. The CDR3, as DNA: TGTGCCATCAGCCCGGGGGGGGAGGAGACCCAGTACTTC.

This chain joins TRBV21-1 and TRBJ2-7; whether TRBD2, the table's D call, matches the DNA was not checked. TRBV21-1 is an annotated pseudogene. The CDR3 runs 14 residues. CDR3 sequence: CASSKEPPPSEQYF. CDR3 DNA: TGTGCCAGCAGCAAAGAACCCCCTCCGAGCGAGCAGTACTTC.

J is TRBJ1-4 and V is TRBV5-1; 7 bases line up with TRBD1. Unmatched junction bases numbered 6, after V lost 0 bases and J lost 1 base. CDR3 length: 17 residues. CDR1 and CDR2 (germline): SGHRS, YFSETQ. CDR3 in amino acids: CASSLEQGEVTNEKLFF. The CDR3 region has the DNA TGCGCCAGCAGCTTGGAGCAGGGGGAGGTAACTAATGAAAAACTGTTTTTT.

The V call is TRBV21-1, the J call TRBJ2-1; the D call in the table, TRBD2, was not verified against the DNA. TRBV21-1 is deemed a pseudogene. This CDR3 comprises 15 residues. CDR3 nucleotides: TGTGCCAGCAGCAAAGTGAGGAGACGGTACAATGAGCAGTTCTTC. This gives the protein CASSKVRRRYNEQFF.

The V gene is TRBV7-9, the J gene TRBJ1-1, with unresolved D. Per germline, CDR1 SEHNR and CDR2 FQNEAQ (reference sequence). The CDR3 has 13 amino acids. Trimming shortened V by 2 bases and J by 0 bases, and 4 bases separated the two germline ends. This CDR3 is CASSLPLNTEAFF. The CDR3 region has the DNA TGTGCCAGCAGCTTACCATTGAACACTGAAGCTTTCTTT. Drawing the rest from reference TRBV7-9 and TRBJ1-1, the complete variable domain is DTGVSQNPRHKITKRGQNVTFRCDPISEHNRLYWYRQTLGQGPEFLTYFQNEAQLEKSRLLSDRFSAERPKGSFSTLEIQRTEQGDSAMYLCASSLPLNTEAFFGQGTRLTVV.

The V and J genes are TRBV3-1 (or the pseudogene TRBV3-2) and TRBJ2-1; 7 nucleotides match TRBD1. This CDR3 region has 15 residues. The germline V gene encodes CDR1 LGHDT and CDR2 YNNKEL (reference sequence). Trimming at V came to 4 bases and at J to 0 bases, leaving 3 bases not matched to a gene. This CDR3 is CASSPTGSSYNEQFF. The CDR3 nucleotides are TGTGCCAGCAGCCCGACAGGGAGCTCCTACAATGAGCAGTTCTTC.

The genes are TRBV19 and TRBJ2-2; D is undetermined. V lost 3 bases, J lost 5 bases, and 13 bases lay in between. Germline V gene data show CDR1 as LNHDA and CDR2 as SQIVND (reference sequence). The CDR3 is 15 residues long. The CDR3 DNA is TGTGCCAGTAGTATTGGTCAGTTCTGGACCGGGGAGCTGTTTTTT. Translated, it gives CASSIGQFWTGELFF.

The chain links TRBV2 to TRBJ2-1; 10 bases fit TRBD1. The V segment lost 3 bases and the J segment 7 bases; nucleotides outside the gene matches: 6. Germline V CDR1 and CDR2: SNHLY, FYNNEI. The CDR3 has 15 amino acids. CDR3 region: CASSDGQGVGNEQFF. CDR3 nucleotides: TGTGCCAGCAGTGATGGACAGGGGGTTGGTAATGAGCAGTTCTTC.

The DNA of the CDR3 is TGTGCCAGCAGCTTCCGGGACAGGGATACGCAGTATTTT. Protein: CASSFRDRDTQYF. The chain combines TRBV7-2 with TRBJ2-3; 8 nucleotides match TRBD1. The CDR3 covers 13 residues. Germline loops: CDR1 SGHTA, CDR2 FQGNSA. V shed 3 bases, J shed 6 bases, and the junction held 2 bases outside the gene matches. The complete variable domain, with remaining parts taken from reference TRBV7-2 and TRBJ2-3, reads GAGVSQSPSNKVTEKGKDVELRCDPISGHTALYWYRQSLGQGLEFLIYFQGNSAPDKSGLPSDRFSAERTGGSVSTLTIQRTQQEDSAVYLCASSFRDRDTQYFGPGTRLTVL.

This chain uses TRBV6-5 with TRBJ2-1, with 8 bases matching TRBD1. The CDR3 has 13 amino acids. The germline CDR1 and CDR2 sequences are MNHEY and SVGAGI. After removal of 6 bases from V and 8 bases from J, the junction contained 6 bases not matched to a gene. Here the CDR3 reads CASRAGGSYEQFF. DNA of the CDR3: TGTGCCAGCAGGGCAGGGGGCTCTTATGAGCAGTTCTTC.

The chain combines TRBV6-5 with TRBJ1-1; D remains ambiguous. V lost 6 bases and J 2 bases, leaving 7 bases between the germline ends. This CDR3 is 12 amino acids long. CDR1 MNHEY and CDR2 SVGAGI come from the germline V gene. The DNA for the CDR3 is TGTGCCAGCAGGCGGGTTAACACTGAAGCTTTCTTT. It encodes CASRRVNTEAFF.